This T cell receptor (beta chain) is drawn from a study of blood T cell repertoires in COVID-19. Generated by immunoSEQ multiplex PCR, the TCRdb table keeps only in-frame clones and is missing some. The sample holds about 52,000 clones; roughly 87% are singletons and the top ten take 2.5% to 4%. The source material was peripheral blood. The receptor comes from a human donor in a cohort sampled during active COVID-19.

This CDR3 reads CASSSGQGSYNEQFF. The CDR3 DNA follows: TGTGCCAGCAGCTCCGGACAGGGCTCCTACAATGAGCAGTTCTTC. The J gene is TRBJ2-1, the V gene TRBV7-6; TRBD1 aligns across 8 bases. The CDR3 runs 15 residues. V shed 4 bases, J shed 0 bases, and the junction held 2 bases outside the gene matches. From germline, CDR1 is SGHVS and CDR2 FNYEAQ.